Listed here are 18 T cell receptor beta chains from one sample, sequenced in a study of beta chain features in type 1 diabetes. Antigens of these TCRs are unknown. The sequenced template was cDNA made from the entire isolated RNA. Repertoires were generated with immunoSEQ multiplex PCR, while TCRdb's copy carries only in-frame clones and drops some. The table includes hundreds of thousands of clones, over 10% detected once. Study-level findings and limits: There was a moderate but significant shortening of TCRB CDR3s in all four CD4+ subsets of Type 1 diabetes patients.

The sample taken for sequencing was naive CD4+ T cells from blood. Receptors were obtained from a man between 18 and 29 years old with type 1 diabetes.

The chain recombines TRBV11-3 with TRBJ2-5; D ambiguous. The germline V and J ends were trimmed by 4 bases and 2 bases, with 14 bases remaining between them. From germline, CDR1 is SGHNT and CDR2 YENEEA. The length of the CDR3 is 15 residues. The CDR3 protein is CASSSHYRGQETQYF. The CDR3 DNA is TGTGCCAGCAGCTCCCACTACAGAGGTCAAGAGACCCAGTACTTC.

The J gene is TRBJ2-7, the V gene TRBV20-1, with no clear D. This CDR3 comprises 11 residues. V was clipped by 3 bases and J by 3 bases, with 6 bases between them. Germline V gene lookup returns CDR1 DFQATT and CDR2 SNEGSKA (reference sequence). This CDR3 is CSASLIYEQYF. Here the CDR3 DNA reads TGCAGTGCTAGCTTAATCTACGAGCAGTACTTC.

The sample holds a few counts of this clone. The V call is TRBV4-1, the J call TRBJ1-2; possibly TRBD1 for D (5 bases). The germline V and J ends were trimmed by 2 bases and 4 bases, with 17 bases remaining between them. Germline CDR1 is MGHRA and CDR2 is YSYEKL. The CDR3 extends over 16 amino acids. The CDR3: CASSQPRRGQLYGYTF. Here the CDR3 DNA reads TGCGCCAGCAGCCAACCCCGAAGGGGCCAACTCTATGGCTACACCTTC.

This clone was seen a handful of times. This chain links TRBV4-1 with TRBJ1-1, with a weak D call TRBD1 (6 bases). The ends were cut back, 0 bases at V and 2 bases at J, with 10 bases in the middle. Germline lookup yields CDR1 MGHRA and CDR2 YSYEKL. The CDR3 has 15 amino acids. The chain's CDR3 is CASSQDSGANTEAFF. The CDR3 nucleotides read TGCGCCAGCAGCCAAGATTCGGGGGCCAACACTGAAGCTTTCTTT.

This clone showed up just a few times. The rearrangement uses TRBV7-9 and TRBJ2-1; D tentatively reads TRBD1 or TRBD2 (5 bases each). The CDR3 extends over 12 amino acids. V shed 5 bases and J shed 4 bases, with 6 bases lying between them. CDR1 is SEHNR and CDR2 is FQNEAQ in the germline V gene (reference sequence). The CDR3 DNA sequence: TGTGCCAGCAGCGGGGGATACAATGAGCAGTTCTTC. Its protein is CASSGGYNEQFF.

There are a few counts of this clone. This chain connects TRBV29-1 to TRBJ1-1; D is uncertain. Germline V CDR1 and CDR2: SQVTM, ANQGSEA. V lost 4 bases to trimming and J lost 7 bases, with 10 bases between them. This CDR3 has 11 amino acids. DNA of the CDR3: TGCAGCGTTGTAAAGGGAGATGAAGCTTTCTTT. It encodes CSVVKGDEAFF. Combining the CDR3 with reference TRBV29-1 and TRBJ1-1 gives the whole variable domain SAVISQKPSRDICQRGTSLTIQCQVDSQVTMMFWYRQQPGQSLTLIATANQGSEATYESGFVIDKFPISRPNLTFSTLTVSNMSPEDSSIYLCSVVKGDEAFFGQGTRLTVV.

The chain has TRBV28 and TRBJ2-1; maybe TRBD1 (6 bases). This CDR3 has 17 residues. Germline V CDR1 and CDR2: MDHEN, SYDVKM. V was pared by 7 bases and J by 7 bases, with 26 bases between. The CDR3 DNA reads TGTGCCAGCACCTTTCCTAGCTATGGGGTGAGGGGGAATGAGCAGTTCTTC. Translation gives CASTFPSYGVRGNEQFF.

The chain carries TRBV7-9 and TRBJ2-1, with D unresolved. The V and J ends lost 5 bases and 2 bases respectively, with 13 bases between them. CDR1 is SEHNR and CDR2 is FQNEAQ in the germline V gene (reference sequence). CDR3 length equals 15 residues. The CDR3 region has the DNA TGTGCCAGCAGCGTTCAAATGAGCCCCTACAATGAGCAGTTCTTC. Amino acid sequence: CASSVQMSPYNEQFF.

This rearrangement joins TRBV7-9 to TRBJ1-1, with D hard to call. The CDR3 contains 13 residues. V was cut by 9 bases and J by 5 bases, with 16 bases left in between. Germline-derived CDR1 and CDR2 are SEHNR and FQNEAQ (reference sequence). CDR3 DNA sequence: TGTGCCAGTCGGACTTCTCTCGGGACTGAAGCTTTCTTT. Its protein is CASRTSLGTEAFF.

The rearrangement joins TRBV7-9 to TRBJ1-6; possible D gene TRBD1, 5 bases. This CDR3 comprises 14 residues. Germline CDR1 reads SEHNR; CDR2 reads FQNEAQ (reference sequence). V was shortened by 1 base and J by 9 bases, with 10 bases between the two germline ends. The CDR3 bases are TGTGCCAGCAGCTTAGGGGGCTTCGGTTCACCCCTCCACTTT. It is translated as CASSLGGFGSPLHF.

The chain joins TRBV29-1 to TRBJ2-7; D possibly corresponds to TRBD1 (6 bases). This CDR3 is built from 16 residues. The ends were cut back, 3 bases at V and 0 bases at J, with 18 bases in the middle. From germline, CDR1 is SQVTM and CDR2 ANQGSEA. CDR3 residues: CSVEGVGDRPSYEQYF. The DNA of the CDR3 is TGCAGCGTTGAGGGGGTGGGAGACAGGCCCTCCTACGAGCAGTACTTC.

The CDR3 DNA follows: TGTGCCAGCAGTCCCCCGCGAGGCTCCGGGCAGCCCCAGCATTTT. Its protein is CASSPPRGSGQPQHF. The rearrangement links TRBV6-1 to TRBJ1-5; D unclear. The CDR3 is 15 residues long. Trimming removed 5 bases at V and 7 bases at J, with 18 bases between. The germline gives CDR1 MNHNS, CDR2 SASEGT.

The chain uses TRBV9 and TRBJ1-6; 9 nucleotides line up with TRBD1. CDR3 length: 17 amino acids. V lost 2 bases to trimming and J lost 0 bases; unmatched junction nucleotides: 3. Germline-derived CDR1 and CDR2 are SGDLS and YYNGEE. The CDR3 protein is CASSVGTGSSYNSPLHF. CDR3 sequence (DNA): TGTGCCAGCAGCGTCGGGACAGGGAGCTCCTATAATTCACCCCTCCACTTT.

The J gene is TRBJ2-7, the V gene TRBV7-9; D is uncertain. The ends were cut back, 10 bases at V and 1 base at J, with 8 bases in the middle. Germline V lookup: CDR1 SEHNR, CDR2 FQNEAQ (reference sequence). The CDR3 loop spans 11 amino acids. The CDR3 DNA follows: TGTGCCACGCAGAAGTCCTACGAGCAGTACTTC. It encodes CATQKSYEQYF.

This chain links TRBV5-4 with TRBJ2-3; D gene ambiguous. From germline, CDR1 is SGHNT and CDR2 YYREEE (reference sequence). V lost 0 bases and J 5 bases, leaving 10 bases between the germline ends. The length of the CDR3 is 14 residues. CDR3 region: CASSLGVSEDTQYF. In nucleotides, the CDR3 is TGTGCCAGCAGCTTGGGCGTCTCTGAAGATACGCAGTATTTT.

This chain uses TRBV9 with TRBJ1-3, with a possible D match to TRBD1 (5 bases). Germline assignment: CDR1 SGDLS and CDR2 YYNGEE. With 0 bases removed from V and 2 bases from J, the gap between germline ends came to 6 bases. This CDR3 contains 14 residues. Written as DNA, the CDR3 is TGTGCCAGCAGCGTAGCCAGGGCTGGAAACACCATATATTTT. Translated: CASSVARAGNTIYF.

This clone turned up a few times. V usage is TRBV29-1 and J usage is TRBJ2-2, with 13 bases that match TRBD2. After removal of 6 bases from V and 0 bases from J, the junction contained 7 bases not matched to a gene. CDR1 is SQVTM and CDR2 is ANQGSEA in the germline V gene. The CDR3 runs to 17 residues. The chain's CDR3 is CSVGGLAGDSNTGELFF. CDR3 bases: TGCAGCGTCGGCGGACTAGCGGGGGACTCGAACACCGGGGAGCTGTTTTTT.

This clone appeared a few times. The chain uses TRBV7-9 and TRBJ2-1, with a tentative D call TRBD2 (6 bases). This CDR3 is built from 17 residues. The V end lost 1 base, the J end lost 0 bases, and 13 bases lay between the germline ends. Looked up from germline, CDR1 is SEHNR and CDR2 is FQNEAQ (reference sequence). The CDR3 sequence is CASSLGSDYNSYNEQFF. In DNA, the CDR3 is TGTGCCAGCAGCTTAGGGTCGGACTACAACTCCTACAATGAGCAGTTCTTC. The entire variable domain, with the rest obtained from reference TRBV7-9 and TRBJ2-1, is as follows: DTGVSQNPRHKITKRGQNVTFRCDPISEHNRLYWYRQTLGQGPEFLTYFQNEAQLEKSRLLSDRFSAERPKGSFSTLEIQRTEQGDSAMYLCASSLGSDYNSYNEQFFGPGTRLTVL.